Below, 5 T cell receptor beta chains from the same sample are listed, as sequenced in a study of T cell responses to AZD1222 COVID-19 vaccine. TCRdb keeps only in-frame clones here, not all; method: immunoSEQ multiplex PCR. This table has around 99,000 clones, about 91% appearing once. The sample was peripheral blood, taken on day 0 of AZD1222 vaccination. These receptor sequences come from an adult in good health.

The chain combines TRBV29-1 with TRBJ1-2, with D unclear. Germline CDR1 is SQVTM and CDR2 is ANQGSEA. The CDR3 spans 14 residues. Trimming took 6 bases from V and 0 from J, leaving 14 bases between them. The CDR3, as DNA: TGCAGCGTCGCGCGGACGGACGCTAACTATGGCTACACCTTC. The encoded protein is CSVARTDANYGYTF. The full variable domain, completed using reference TRBV29-1 and TRBJ1-2, is SAVISQKPSRDICQRGTSLTIQCQVDSQVTMMFWYRQQPGQSLTLIATANQGSEATYESGFVIDKFPISRPNLTFSTLTVSNMSPEDSSIYLCSVARTDANYGYTFGSGTRLTVV.

V usage is TRBV6-5 and J usage is TRBJ2-7; D is ambiguous. This CDR3 has 14 amino acids. From germline, CDR1 is MNHEY and CDR2 SVGAGI. Between the trimmed V and J ends, which lost 3 bases and 6 bases, there was a span of 15 bases. CDR3 sequence reads: CASSYGGVRVEQYF. The CDR3 region has the DNA TGTGCCAGCAGTTATGGTGGGGTTAGGGTCGAGCAGTACTTC.

V is TRBV3-1 (or the pseudogene TRBV3-2) and J is TRBJ1-2; D ambiguous. The germline V gene encodes CDR1 LGHDT and CDR2 YNNKEL (reference sequence). The V gene lost 0 bases and the J gene lost 6 bases, with 14 bases spanning the gap. The CDR3 totals 15 residues. The CDR3 region is CASSQDYGSPNGYTF. CDR3 nucleotide sequence: TGTGCCAGCAGCCAAGATTACGGTTCCCCCAATGGCTACACCTTC.

In its sample, this clone was seen a few times. V gene TRBV6-2 or TRBV6-3 combines with J gene TRBJ2-7, with D hard to call. This CDR3 contains 11 residues. From germline, CDR1 is MNHEY and CDR2 SVGEGT. V dropped 6 bases and J dropped 7 bases, with 10 bases sitting between them. The CDR3 bases are TGTGCCAGCAGCTATTGGCAGGAGCAGTACTTC. Translated: CASSYWQEQYF.

The chain employs TRBV30 and TRBJ1-1; D uncertain. CDR1 and CDR2 (germline): GTSNPN, SVGIG (reference sequence). Trimming removed 2 bases at V and 4 bases at J, with 17 bases between. The CDR3 is 15 residues long. The CDR3: CAWSSGRTPVTEAFF. The DNA for the CDR3 is TGTGCCTGGAGTTCGGGCCGGACTCCCGTCACTGAAGCTTTCTTT.